This T cell receptor beta chain was found in a study of blood T cell repertoires in COVID-19 (dated by TCRdb to 2019 to 2021). Context from the whole study: Samples from collaborators originated in the United States, Italy and Spain and spanned both the acute and convalescent phases of COVID-19. The material from the prospective study consisted of cDNA or gDNA derived from T cells, B-cell-depleted T cells, or PBMCs. Subjects who had been exposed to COVID-19, were actively infected with it, or had recovered from it provided the deeply sampled blood TCRbeta repertoires that made up the dataset. The repertoires were made available in a free public database intended to serve as a resource for research on the immune response to SARS-CoV-2. The samples were drawn from two sources: the first 160 participants of the ongoing ImmuneRACE study, and 950 to 1,500 subjects contributed by 6 global collaborators. A de-identified subject ID, COVID-19 status, age in years and sex were almost always included in the sample metadata. Where HLA class I and class II types were available, the types were taken from metadata supplied by the sample provider, not from assay-based typing.

The immunoSEQ Assay, a bias-controlled multiplex PCR, was used to amplify TCRbeta CDR3 regions from genomic DNA. The paper's data handling went like this. Within the assay, amplification of reference gene primers was used to estimate how many nucleated cells each sample contained. To quantify the absolute abundance of each unique TCRbeta CDR3 rearrangement, sequence reads were collapsed and filtered. Productive Simpson clonality was computed per sample as the square root of Simpson's diversity index over productive rearrangements. TCRdb obtained this table from immuneACCESS and retained in-frame rearrangements with V and J assigned. These tables miss some clones; where compared with another copy, unresolved V genes account for less than half of the shortfall, and the remainder is unexplained. D and trimming come from the DNA, and the V and J calls and clone size come from that table. This sample holds about 110,000 clones; roughly 80% were observed only once. The ten top clones hold around 4.2% of the sample.

For this clone: This receptor's antigen is unknown. No clone much larger than this one lies a single base away; base qualities are absent.

Collaborating institutions collected whole blood in K2EDTA tubes following their own protocols. For TCRbeta analysis, collaborators shipped samples as frozen whole blood, isolated PBMCs, or DNA extracted from either of those sample types. From its cysteine to its phenylalanine, the CDR3 spans 15 amino acids. Of all the DNA, just the CDR3 is kept, 45 bases in frame from base 1. V drops 2 bases and J drops 3 bases, leaving 11 bases in between. In the germline V gene, CDR1 corresponds to SNHLY and CDR2 to FYNNEI. Broad study findings and their caveats: The quantity of clinical and demographic metadata differed by source and by participant and was supplied without curation.

The sequence links TRBV2 to TRBJ1-3; tentative D gene TRBD1, with 5 bases matching. Sequencing used peripheral blood. This receptor was identified in a human donor in a cohort sampled during active COVID-19. The DNA sequence is given as TGTGCCAGCAGTGAATATGGGCAGGGTGGAAACACCATATATTTT. This yields the protein CASSEYGQGGNTIYF.